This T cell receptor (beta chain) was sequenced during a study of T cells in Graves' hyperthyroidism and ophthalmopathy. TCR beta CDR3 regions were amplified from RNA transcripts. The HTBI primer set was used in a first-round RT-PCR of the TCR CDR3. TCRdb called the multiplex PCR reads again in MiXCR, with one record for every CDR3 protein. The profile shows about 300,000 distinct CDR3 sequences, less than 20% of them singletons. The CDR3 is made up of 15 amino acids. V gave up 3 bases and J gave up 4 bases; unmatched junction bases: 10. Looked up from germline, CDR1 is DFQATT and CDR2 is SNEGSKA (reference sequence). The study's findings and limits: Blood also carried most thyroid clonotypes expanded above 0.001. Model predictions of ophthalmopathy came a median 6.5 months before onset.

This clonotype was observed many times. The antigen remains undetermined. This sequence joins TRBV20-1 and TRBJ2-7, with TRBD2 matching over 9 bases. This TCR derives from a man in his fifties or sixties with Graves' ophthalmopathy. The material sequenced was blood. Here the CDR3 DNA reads TGCAGTGCTAGGACCTCGGGACTAGCTTTTTACGAGCAGTACTTC. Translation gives CSARTSGLAFYEQYF.